Sequencing of this T cell receptor beta chain was carried out in a study of a mutant IDH1 vaccine in newly diagnosed glioma. Only one count was recorded for this clone. What it recognizes is unknown. Germline CDR1 is WSHSY and CDR2 is SAAADI. The V and J ends lost 6 bases and 7 bases respectively, with 21 bases between them. This CDR3 spans 15 amino acids. Measured with immunoSEQ multiplex PCR; TCRdb has only the in-frame clones, and not every one. In the table there are tens of thousands of clones, about 74% of which are singletons. Time point reported: week 35, safety follow-up. Every single dose of the vaccine, 300 ug of mutant IDH1 20-mer peptide, came with topical imiquimod.

This TCR derives from a middle-aged man with glioma. Sequencing was performed on PBMCs, taken from a glioma patient whose treatment included an IDH1 peptide vaccine. The gene calls are TRBV10-2 and TRBJ1-1; weak D call: TRBD1 (5 bases). CDR3 in amino acids: CASRLGGVGTGEAFF. CDR3 coding DNA: TGCGCCAGCAGACTTGGGGGAGTCGGGACGGGTGAAGCTTTCTTT.